These 7 T cell receptor beta chains originate from one sample sequenced in a study of CD8 T cells in Susac syndrome. Random hexamers were used to reverse transcribe an amount of roughly 0.45 to 1 ug RNA. TCRdb re-analysed the immunoSEQ multiplex PCR reads in MiXCR, keeping a single row per CDR3 protein. The sample holds tens of thousands of distinct CDR3 sequences, approximately 96% seen once. Specimen: CD8+ T cells from PBMCs. Receptors originate from a human donor with Susac syndrome.

The V and J genes are TRBV9 and TRBJ2-3; D unresolved. Germline CDR1 reads SGDLS; CDR2 reads YYNGEE. V lost 3 bases and J 2 bases, leaving 7 bases between the germline ends. This CDR3 has 13 residues. This chain's CDR3 is CASSADSTDTQYF. The CDR3, as DNA: TGTGCCAGCAGCGCCGATTCCACAGATACGCAGTATTTT.

CDR3 amino acids: CATQRTVYNSPLHF. The CDR3 DNA follows: TGTGCCACCCAACGGACAGTTTATAATTCACCCCTCCACTTT. The V call is TRBV19, the J call TRBJ1-6; the D gene is possibly TRBD1 (6 bases). Trimming removed 10 bases from V and 4 bases from J, with 14 bases in between. The CDR3 has 14 amino acids. CDR1 is LNHDA and CDR2 is SQIVND in the germline V gene (reference sequence).

J is TRBJ2-3 and V is TRBV20-1; possibly TRBD2 for D (6 bases). CDR1 DFQATT and CDR2 SNEGSKA come from the germline V gene (reference sequence). V gave up 0 bases and J gave up 3 bases, with 13 bases separating them. This CDR3 has 15 residues. The CDR3 DNA reads as TGCAGTGCTAGAGATCTAGCGAGGTCGACAGATACGCAGTATTTT. This encodes CSARDLARSTDTQYF.

This rearrangement joins TRBV30 to TRBJ2-1; D gene unclear. CDR3 length equals 14 residues. CDR1 and CDR2 (germline): GTSNPN, SVGIG (reference sequence). V was clipped by 5 bases and J by 9 bases, with 20 bases between them. CDR3 coding DNA: TGTGCCTGGGGGCCCGAGGTGATAGATGGTGAGCAGTTCTTC. It encodes CAWGPEVIDGEQFF.

CDR3 loop: CASSSLSGGTYNEQFF. As DNA, the CDR3 is TGTGCCAGTAGTAGCCTTAGCGGGGGAACGTACAATGAGCAGTTCTTC. This chain joins TRBV19 and TRBJ2-1, with 9 bases that match TRBD2. The CDR3 is 16 amino acids. Germline V gene lookup returns CDR1 LNHDA and CDR2 SQIVND (reference sequence). V was pared by 4 bases and J by 4 bases, with 8 bases of the junction left unmatched.

Only one count was recorded for this clonotype. The V and J genes are TRBV20-1 and TRBJ2-5, with D perhaps matching TRBD2 (5 bases). V lost 5 bases and J 5 bases, leaving 12 bases between the germline ends. Germline V CDR1 and CDR2: DFQATT, SNEGSKA (reference sequence). CDR3 size: 12 residues. The DNA of the CDR3 is TGCAGTGCTCGCACTAGGGTGGAGACCCAGTACTTC. Translation gives CSARTRVETQYF.

The V gene is TRBV30, the J gene TRBJ2-3; D call uncertain. In germline, CDR1 is GTSNPN, CDR2 SVGIG (reference sequence). This CDR3 comprises 14 residues. V was clipped by 4 bases and J by 2 bases, with 13 bases between them. This chain's CDR3 is CAWTVWESTDTQYF. The DNA of the CDR3 is TGTGCCTGGACCGTGTGGGAATCCACAGATACGCAGTATTTT. The full variable domain, rest sourced from reference TRBV30 and TRBJ2-3, is SQTIHQWPATLVQPVGSPLSLECTVEGTSNPNLYWYRQAAGRGLQLLFYSVGIGQISSEVPQNLSASRPQDRQFILSSKKLLLSDSGFYLCAWTVWESTDTQYFGPGTRLTVL.